What follows describes a single T cell receptor beta chain. This specimen belongs to a study of identifying expanded T cells in peripheral blood. The V gene's germline CDR1 is GTSNPN and CDR2 SVGIG (reference sequence). The J segment lost 5 bases and the V segment lost 2 bases, leaving 7 bases of the junction unmatched. The length of the CDR3 is 15 residues. This table comes from immunoSEQ multiplex PCR, and its TCRdb copy is limited to in-frame clones, with some not included. The table has about 130,000 clones, less than 90% seen once. This chain links TRBV30 with TRBJ1-5; 9 bases align to TRBD1. Input material: blood. The receptor was derived from a person between 18 and 75 years old in good health. The CDR3 sequence: CAWSFGTGPHQPQHF. DNA of the CDR3: TGTGCCTGGAGTTTTGGGACAGGGCCTCATCAGCCCCAGCATTTT.